The 13 T cell receptor beta chains below come from one sample, sequenced in a study of cytomegalovirus exposure and HLA in healthy donors. Primers for the PCR totalled 60 Vbeta and 13 Jbeta. Clones were read by immunoSEQ multiplex PCR, and TCRdb kept only the in-frame ones, dropping some. The profile shows approximately 220,000 clones, over 70% of them singletons. The sample comprised PBMCs. The receptors come from a boy between 2 and 10 years old in good health and CMV-seronegative.

The V call is TRBV7-9, the J call TRBJ2-1; TRBD2 matches at 7 bases. The CDR3 totals 16 residues. Germline-derived CDR1 and CDR2 are SEHNR and FQNEAQ (reference sequence). The ends lost 2 bases at V and 0 bases at J; junction bases unmatched: 4. The CDR3 DNA follows: TGTGCCAGCAGCTTAAAGGAGCGGGACTCCTACAATGAGCAGTTCTTC. As protein: CASSLKERDSYNEQFF.

The chain joins TRBV19 to TRBJ2-1, with D possibly TRBD2 on 6 matching bases. Per germline, CDR1 LNHDA and CDR2 SQIVND (reference sequence). Trimming took off 0 bases at V and 5 bases at J, with 11 bases between the two ends. This CDR3 has 15 residues. The CDR3 loop reads CASSIDREWNNEQFF. For the CDR3, the DNA is TGTGCCAGTAGTATAGATCGGGAGTGGAACAATGAGCAGTTCTTC.

V gene TRBV19 combines with J gene TRBJ2-1, with 11 bases lining up with TRBD2. CDR3 size: 15 residues. Germline lookup yields CDR1 LNHDA and CDR2 SQIVND (reference sequence). Trimming removed 3 bases from V and 7 bases from J; junction bases left unmatched: 5. The CDR3 DNA follows: TGTGCCAGTAGTATCCCCGGGACTAGCGGTAATGAGCAGTTCTTC. As protein: CASSIPGTSGNEQFF.

The genes are TRBV5-4 and TRBJ2-3, with TRBD2 matching 10 bases. The CDR3 totals 15 residues. Germline-derived CDR1 and CDR2 are SGHNT and YYREEE (reference sequence). Trimming took 4 bases from V and 3 from J; bases not matched to a gene: 5. CDR3 protein: CASSPWTSGTDTQYF. CDR3 in DNA: TGTGCCAGCAGCCCCTGGACTAGCGGAACAGATACGCAGTATTTT. Filled out from reference TRBV5-4 and TRBJ2-3, the complete variable domain reads ETGVTQSPTHLIKTRGQQVTLRCSSQSGHNTVSWYQQALGQGPQFIFQYYREEENGRGNFPPRFSGLQFPNYSSELNVNALELDDSALYLCASSPWTSGTDTQYFGPGTRLTVL.

The rearrangement links TRBV7-3 to TRBJ2-6; no definite D call. Germline loops: CDR1 SGHTA, CDR2 FQGTGA. Trimming cost V 5 bases and J 1 base, with 9 bases left between them. The CDR3 is made up of 15 amino acids. CDR3 sequence: CASSRDTSGANVLTF. CDR3 sequence (DNA): TGTGCCAGCAGCCGCGACACTTCTGGGGCCAACGTCCTGACTTTC.

J is TRBJ2-1 and V is TRBV9; 8 positions match TRBD2. This CDR3 contains 16 residues. V shed 0 bases, J shed 2 bases, and the junction held 4 bases outside the gene matches. Germline V gene sequence: CDR1 SGDLS, CDR2 YYNGEE. As DNA, the CDR3 is TGTGCCAGCAGCGTAGATAATAGCGGGACCTACAATGAGCAGTTCTTC. This encodes CASSVDNSGTYNEQFF.

The chain uses TRBV25-1 and TRBJ1-1; the D gene is possibly TRBD1 (5 bases). The V gene lost 2 bases and the J gene lost 6 bases, with 19 bases spanning the gap. There are 16 residues in the CDR3. Germline V gene data show CDR1 as MGHDK and CDR2 as SYGVNS. The CDR3 DNA reads as TGTGCCAGCAGTGAAGAAGGCTCAGGGAGGGAACCTGAAGCTTTCTTT. As protein: CASSEEGSGREPEAFF.

The CDR3 is CASSVPGGGQSNEQFF. In DNA form, the CDR3 reads TGTGCCAGCAGCGTCCCGGGGGGCGGCCAGTCCAATGAGCAGTTCTTC. V usage is TRBV9 and J usage is TRBJ2-1; possibly TRBD2 for D (7 bases). CDR3 length: 16 residues. Germline CDR1 reads SGDLS; CDR2 reads YYNGEE. V was cut by 2 bases and J by 6 bases, with 18 bases left in between.

This clone occurred once. The rearrangement links TRBV28 to TRBJ2-5; 7 nucleotides agree with TRBD2. The trim removed 5 bases at V and 1 base at J, leaving 4 bases unmatched. The CDR3 contains 14 residues. CDR1 is MDHEN, CDR2 SYDVKM, per germline. CDR3 nucleotides: TGTGCCAGCAGTGAGCGGGGAGCCCAAGAGACCCAGTACTTC. The encoded protein is CASSERGAQETQYF.

The J gene is TRBJ2-7, the V gene TRBV4-2; 12 nucleotides line up with TRBD2. This CDR3 region has 14 residues. Germline V gene lookup returns CDR1 LGHNA and CDR2 YNFKEQ. Unmatched junction bases numbered 5, after V lost 5 bases and J lost 6 bases. Here the CDR3 DNA reads TGTGCCAGCAGCGTCGGACTAGCGGGACGCGAGCAGTACTTC. This codes for CASSVGLAGREQYF.

This chain connects TRBV19 to TRBJ1-1; D gene unclear. V was pared by 4 bases and J by 0 bases, with 9 bases between. The length of the CDR3 is 14 residues. Per germline, CDR1 LNHDA and CDR2 SQIVND (reference sequence). CDR3 region: CASSTSPVNTEAFF. The CDR3 bases are TGTGCCAGTAGTACCTCCCCGGTGAACACTGAAGCTTTCTTT.

This chain connects TRBV9 to TRBJ2-6; 9 bases line up with TRBD1. CDR1 and CDR2 from the germline V gene are SGDLS and YYNGEE. This CDR3 has 17 amino acids. The J segment lost 3 bases and the V segment lost 2 bases, leaving 6 bases of the junction unmatched. CDR3 sequence: CASSVGQGKYGANVLTF. CDR3 coding DNA: TGTGCCAGCAGCGTCGGACAGGGGAAGTATGGGGCCAACGTCCTGACTTTC.

This clone was seen a single time. V is TRBV7-9 and J is TRBJ2-7, with D tentatively TRBD2 (6 bases). V was cut by 8 bases and J by 2 bases, with 10 bases left in between. CDR1 is SEHNR and CDR2 is FQNEAQ in the germline V gene (reference sequence). CDR3 length equals 12 residues. The CDR3 coding sequence is TGTGCCAGCTCTACGGGGGCCTACGAGCAGTACTTC. Translated, it gives CASSTGAYEQYF.